The rows below give T cell receptor beta chains drawn from one sample of a study of blood T cell repertoires in COVID-19. The protocol was immunoSEQ multiplex PCR, while the TCRdb copy is restricted to in-frame clones and leaves out a portion. The sample has 200,000 to 250,000 clones, around 81% seen once. The sample comprised PBMCs or T cells enriched from blood (not recorded which). The receptors were gathered from a woman between 45 and 60 years old with acute COVID-19. Both conserved end residues are part of each CDR3. The D gene is left open where the match is weak. The size entry is marked missing in some rows and otherwise reads once, few, many or a size class.

j_gene,abundance,d_gene,v_gene,CDR3nt,CDR3aa
TRBJ1-1,NA,NA,TRBV7-7,TGTGCCAGCAGCTCCCGGACAGACCCGGTCCTTATGAACACTGAAGCTTTCTTT,CASSSRTDPVLMNTEAFF
TRBJ2-7,NA,TRBD1,TRBV7-2,TGTGCCAGCAGCTTAGCGGGCCGGGACAGGGGCCACGAGCAGTACTTC,CASSLAGRDRGHEQYF
TRBJ2-2,once,NA,TRBV10-3,TGTGCCATCAGTGAGGACAGCGCCACCGGGGAGCTGTTTTTT,CAISEDSATGELFF
TRBJ2-5,NA,NA,TRBV12-3/TRBV12-4,TGTGCCAGCAGTTTAGCCTACCAAGAGACCCAGTACTTC,CASSLAYQETQYF
TRBJ1-2,NA,TRBD1,TRBV19,TGTGCCAGTAGTGCCGGACAGGCAAACTATGGCTACACCTTC,CASSAGQANYGYTF
TRBJ1-2,NA,NA,TRBV6-5,TGTGCCAGCAGTTACCCGTTGGGGGGAGGCGGGGGCGGCTACACCTTC,CASSYPLGGGGGGYTF
TRBJ2-5,NA,NA,TRBV30,TGTGCCTGGGACAGCCAAGCCCGGGAGACCCAGTACTTC,CAWDSQARETQYF
TRBJ1-1,NA,TRBD1,TRBV5-8,TGTGCCAGCAGCTTGTATGGACAGGGGCGAAATGAAGCTTTCTTT,CASSLYGQGRNEAFF
TRBJ1-1,many,NA,TRBV28,TGTGCCAGCAGCCCCTGGGGGGGGCTCGAGGGATTGAACACTGAAGCTTTCTTT,CASSPWGGLEGLNTEAFF
TRBJ2-3,NA,TRBD1,TRBV29-1,TGCAGCGTGACGGCAGGGGGTTTAACAGATACGCAGTATTTT,CSVTAGGLTDTQYF
TRBJ1-1,few,TRBD1,TRBV28,TGTGCCAGCAGGAGGGACAGTCTATACACTGAAGCTTTCTTT,CASRRDSLYTEAFF
TRBJ2-6,NA,TRBD1,TRBV4-2,TGTGCCAGCAGCCAAGACCCTCAGGGGGCCGGGGCCAACGTCCTGACTTTC,CASSQDPQGAGANVLTF
TRBJ2-5,NA,TRBD1,TRBV28,TGTGCCAGCAGTTTCGATCCTATCGGGACAGGGGAAGAGACCCAGTACTTC,CASSFDPIGTGEETQYF
TRBJ2-1,NA,TRBD2,TRBV2,TGTGCCAGCAAAGCGGGGGGGCATTATGAGCAGTTCTTC,CASKAGGHYEQFF
TRBJ2-5,NA,NA,TRBV11-2,TGTGCCAGCAGCTTAGGCCCAGGAAGAGAGACCCAGTACTTC,CASSLGPGRETQYF
TRBJ2-7,NA,TRBD2,TRBV7-2,TGTGCCAGCAGCCGGCGGGGGGGCTCCTACGAGCAGTACTTC,CASSRRGGSYEQYF
TRBJ2-2,NA,TRBD2,TRBV7-2,TGTGCCAGCAGCTTAGCAGCGGGGGGAGGCACCGGGGAGCTGTTTTTT,CASSLAAGGGTGELFF
TRBJ1-1,NA,NA,TRBV10-3,TGTGCCAGCCAATCGGGGGGCACTGAAGCTTTCTTT,CASQSGGTEAFF
TRBJ2-5,NA,TRBD2,TRBV27,TGTGCCAGCAGTATGACTAGCGGGAGGGCGGGGGAGACCCAGTACTTC,CASSMTSGRAGETQYF
TRBJ1-5,once,NA,TRBV30,TGTGCCTGGAGTGTAAGGGGCCAGCCCCAGCATTTT,CAWSVRGQPQHF
TRBJ1-6,NA,NA,TRBV10-3,TGTGCCATCACTCGGACAGAAAATAATTCACCCCTCCACTTT,CAITRTENNSPLHF
TRBJ2-1,once,NA,TRBV18,TGTGCCAGCTCCCCCGGGGGGCAGGGGAATGAGCAGTTCTTC,CASSPGGQGNEQFF
TRBJ1-5,NA,TRBD1,TRBV7-2,TGTGCCAGCAGCGCCGGGACAGGGTTGAACCAGCCCCAGCATTTT,CASSAGTGLNQPQHF
TRBJ2-1,NA,NA,TRBV3-1/TRBV3-2,TGTGCCAGCAGCCACCCGGTGAGTGAGCAGTTCTTC,CASSHPVSEQFF